This T cell receptor (beta chain) was captured by sequencing in a study of tumor-infiltrating lymphocytes in primary liver carcinoma. Study background: By surgical resection, the patients were treated for their primary liver carcinoma. Tissue type made little difference to sample yields of roughly 3.65 to 7.13 million productive TCRbeta reads. General study findings and limits: Tumor specimens were characterized by a significantly higher top-250-clone fraction than blood (p = 0.039).

TCR beta cDNA was made from 500 ng total RNA with a constant-region primer. Employing slightly modified ARM-PCR, three nested multiplex PCR rounds were run, and these gave rise to the TCR beta libraries. For around 11 cycles apiece, the opening two PCR rounds ran with TRBV1-TRBV30 forward primers and a C-beta reverse primer. One entry per CDR3 protein, called by TCRdb with MiXCR from the multiplex PCR reads. Of about 300,000 distinct CDR3 sequences listed, around three fifths are singletons. For blood RNA, unsorted whole blood served as the source, and germline DNA was extracted too. Collection of roughly 4 milliliters of peripheral blood took place before surgery. This clonotype was observed at least ten times. The antigen is not known. The V segment lost 6 bases and the J segment 4 bases; nucleotides outside the gene matches: 7. The CDR3 spans 15 residues.

The chain uses TRBV12-3 or TRBV12-4 and TRBJ2-3, with 10 bases aligning to TRBD1. Sequenced material: peripheral blood. The sequence derives from a man between 35 and 55 years old with primary liver carcinoma and hepatitis B virus infection. The CDR3 DNA is TGTGCCAGCAGACCGGGACAGGGGAGCGCAGATACGCAGTATTTT. Protein: CASRPGQGSADTQYF.